This TCR beta chain came from a study of shared clonotypes between healthy human individuals. Study as a whole: Researchers assigned three CD4 naive, three CD4 memory, two CD8 naive and one CD8 memory plate to each donor.

Libraries were prepared by immunoSEQ multiplex PCR; TCRdb keeps only in-frame clonotypes and omits some of them. The table records roughly 1 million clones, about 84% of them present only once. This CDR3 contains 15 residues. The V and J ends lost 5 bases and 6 bases, in that order; junction bases with no gene match: 5. Germline CDR1 is SEHNR and CDR2 is FQNEAQ (reference sequence). Input material: memory CD4+ T cells from PBMCs. The subset here: CD45RA-negative fraction. The TCR was taken from a man aged 18 to 30 in good health. Some clones in this sample may be carry-over from other donors' samples. The gene calls are TRBV7-9 and TRBJ2-4, with TRBD1 matching over 12 bases. The CDR3 nucleotides are TGTGCCAGCAGCCTCGCGGGACAGGGGGCAAACATTCAGTACTTC. Translation: CASSLAGQGANIQYF.